This TCR beta chain is drawn from a study of blood T cell repertoires in COVID-19 (TCRdb year 2020). Regarding the research as a whole: Collaborator samples came from the United States, Italy and Spain and covered acute and convalescent phases of COVID-19. The repertoires were made available in a free public database intended to serve as a resource for research on the immune response to SARS-CoV-2. The material from the prospective study consisted of cDNA or gDNA derived from T cells, B-cell-depleted T cells, or PBMCs. Subjects who had been exposed to COVID-19, were actively infected with it, or had recovered from it provided the deeply sampled blood TCRbeta repertoires that made up the dataset. A de-identified subject ID, COVID-19 status, age in years and sex were almost always included in the sample metadata. Samples were obtained from the ongoing ImmuneRACE study (first 160 participants) and from some 1,300 subjects provided by 6 global collaborators. HLA class I and class II types, where available, came from metadata supplied by the sample provider rather than from assay-based typing.

The immunoSEQ Assay, a bias-controlled multiplex PCR, was used to amplify TCRbeta CDR3 regions from genomic DNA. As for how the authors treated the data: The number of nucleated cells in each sample was estimated by amplification of reference gene primers within the assay. To quantify the absolute abundance of each unique TCRbeta CDR3 rearrangement, sequence reads were collapsed and filtered. For each sample, productive Simpson clonality was calculated by taking the square root of Simpson's diversity index across productive rearrangements. The table was pulled from immuneACCESS by TCRdb, which kept in-frame rearrangements only. Such tables lose some clones; where checked, under half of the loss comes from unresolved V genes, and the rest has no known cause. Clonal size and the V and J genes are those of that table, whereas D and trimming came from the DNA. The sample has roughly 190,000 clones on record, more than 65% of them singletons. The ten most abundant clones make up about 2.7% of the sample.

V lost 2 bases and J lost 8 bases; the stretch between them is 14 bases long. The CDR3, from cysteine to phenylalanine, totals 14 residues. Of all the DNA, just the CDR3 is kept, 42 bases in frame from base 1. CDR1 and CDR2 were assigned from the germline V gene as SGHRS and YFSETQ. Whole blood was collected in K2EDTA tubes by collaborating institutions according to the institutions' own protocols. For TCRbeta analysis, collaborators shipped samples in one of three forms: frozen whole blood, isolated PBMCs, or DNA extracted from either of those sample types. General study outcomes and caveats: How much clinical and demographic metadata was included differed by source and by participant, and the metadata was provided uncurated.

About this clone: The antigen this receptor binds is unknown. Per-base quality was not reported, and no clone a single base away is much larger than it.

The sequence derives from a human donor with acute or convalescent COVID-19. The donor label of this sample is uncertain. The chain is assembled from TRBV5-1 and TRBJ2-1; TRBD2 is perhaps the D gene, given 7 matching bases. Material: peripheral blood. The base sequence is TGCGCCAGCAGCTTCGGGGGGCCGTGGGATGAGCAGTTCTTC. Its product reads: CASSFGGPWDEQFF.